These 6 T cell receptor beta chains came from one sample sequenced in a study of T cell responses to AZD1222 COVID-19 vaccine. Data came from immunoSEQ multiplex PCR; TCRdb stores just in-frame clones and leaves some out. The sample gives approximately 92,000 clones, just over 85% of which show up once; roughly 10% is in the top ten. The source was peripheral blood, collected on day 0 of AZD1222 vaccination. The receptor set was obtained from an adult in good health.

The CDR3 reads CASSSPRGQENNYGYTF. In DNA, the CDR3 is TGTGCCAGCAGCTCGCCAAGGGGCCAGGAAAATAACTATGGCTACACCTTC. The J gene is TRBJ1-2, the V gene TRBV28, with a tentative D call TRBD1 (5 bases). The germline V gene encodes CDR1 MDHEN and CDR2 SYDVKM. The ends were cut back, 6 bases at V and 1 base at J, with 21 bases in the middle. The CDR3 is made up of 17 amino acids.

The chain uses TRBV19 and TRBJ1-3; possible D gene TRBD1, 6 bases. This CDR3 spans 15 amino acids. The V gene's germline CDR1 is LNHDA and CDR2 SQIVND (reference sequence). V lost 5 bases, J lost 2 bases, and 13 bases lay in between. CDR3 sequence: CASSSGQTAGNTIYF. CDR3 DNA sequence: TGTGCCAGTAGTTCCGGACAGACTGCTGGAAACACCATATATTTT.

This chain connects TRBV7-2 to TRBJ1-6, with 7 bases aligning to TRBD1. Germline CDR1 reads SGHTA; CDR2 reads FQGNSA. The J segment lost 9 bases and the V segment lost 2 bases, leaving 7 bases of the junction unmatched. The CDR3 runs 15 residues. This CDR3 is CASSLQGGSFSPLHF. The CDR3 DNA sequence: TGTGCCAGCAGCTTACAGGGGGGGAGTTTTTCACCCCTCCACTTT.

J is TRBJ2-2 and V is TRBV2; the D gene is possibly TRBD1 (5 bases). The V end lost 6 bases, the J end lost 0 bases, and 11 bases lay between the germline ends. Germline CDR1 is SNHLY and CDR2 is FYNNEI. CDR3 length equals 15 residues. The CDR3 DNA is TGTGCCAGCAGGGGTGGGGCGACGAACACCGGGGAGCTGTTTTTT. This encodes CASRGGATNTGELFF.

This clone was detected once. The chain has TRBV7-9 and TRBJ1-2, with D hard to call. Germline CDR1 SEHNR, CDR2 FQNEAQ (reference sequence). This CDR3 is 12 amino acids long. V lost 4 bases and J lost 3, with 6 bases in between. The DNA of the CDR3 is TGTGCCAGCAGCTATGATTACTATGGCTACACCTTC. Translated: CASSYDYYGYTF.

V usage is TRBV13 and J usage is TRBJ2-3; D gene unclear. The CDR3 totals 16 residues. V gave up 1 base and J gave up 3 bases, with 14 bases separating them. Looked up from germline, CDR1 is PRHDT and CDR2 is FYEKMQ (reference sequence). This CDR3 reads CASSLDQAAPTDTQYF. The CDR3 nucleotides are TGTGCCAGCAGCTTAGATCAGGCAGCCCCTACAGATACGCAGTATTTT.